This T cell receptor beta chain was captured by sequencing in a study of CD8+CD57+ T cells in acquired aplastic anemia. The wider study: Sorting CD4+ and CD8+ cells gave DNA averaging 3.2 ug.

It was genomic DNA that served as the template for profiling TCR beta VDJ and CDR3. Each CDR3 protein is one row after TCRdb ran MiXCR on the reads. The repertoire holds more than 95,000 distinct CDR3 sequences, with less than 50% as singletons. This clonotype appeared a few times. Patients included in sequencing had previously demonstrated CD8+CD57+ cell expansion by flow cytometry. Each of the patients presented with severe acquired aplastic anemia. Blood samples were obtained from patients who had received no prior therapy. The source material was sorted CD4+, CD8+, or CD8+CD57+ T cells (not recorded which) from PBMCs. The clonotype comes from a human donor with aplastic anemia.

The DNA of the CDR3 is TGCAGCGTTCAGGACGGTTATGGCAATCAGCCCCAGCATTTT. This translates into CSVQDGYGNQPQHF. The chain is built from TRBV29-1 and TRBJ1-5; D unresolved. Germline lookup yields CDR1 SQVTM and CDR2 ANQGSEA. Trimming stripped 5 bases from V and 2 bases from J, with 13 bases between. The CDR3 covers 14 residues. Variable domain in full (rest from reference TRBV29-1 and TRBJ1-5): SAVISQKPSRDICQRGTSLTIQCQVDSQVTMMFWYRQQPGQSLTLIATANQGSEATYESGFVIDKFPISRPNLTFSTLTVSNMSPEDSSIYLCSVQDGYGNQPQHFGDGTRLSIL.